This TCR beta chain was recorded in a study of blood T cell repertoires in COVID-19. Trimming took 7 bases from V and 7 from J; bases not matched to a gene: 10. The CDR3 has 15 amino acids. Germline CDR1 is MDHEN and CDR2 is SYDVKM. Clones were read by immunoSEQ multiplex PCR, and TCRdb kept only the in-frame ones, dropping some. The sample lists some 50,000 clones, about 85% occurring once. This clone has only one observation. Specimen: peripheral blood. This chain uses TRBV28 with TRBJ2-1, with 10 bases identical to TRBD1. The clonotype comes from a human donor in a cohort sampled during active COVID-19. The chain's CDR3 is CASTALGQGLNEQFF. CDR3 DNA: TGTGCCAGCACGGCTTTGGGACAGGGGTTGAATGAGCAGTTCTTC.